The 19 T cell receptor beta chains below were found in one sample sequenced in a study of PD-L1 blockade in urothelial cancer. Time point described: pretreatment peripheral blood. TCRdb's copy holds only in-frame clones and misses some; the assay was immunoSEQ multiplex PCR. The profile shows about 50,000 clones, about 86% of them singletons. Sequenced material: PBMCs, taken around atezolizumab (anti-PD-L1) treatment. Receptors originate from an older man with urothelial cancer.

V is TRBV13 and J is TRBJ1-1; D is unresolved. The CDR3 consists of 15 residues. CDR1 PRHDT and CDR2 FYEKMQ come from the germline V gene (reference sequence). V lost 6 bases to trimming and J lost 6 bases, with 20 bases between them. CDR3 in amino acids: CASRATETTNPEAFF. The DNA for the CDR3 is TGTGCCAGCAGGGCTACAGAGACGACAAATCCTGAAGCTTTCTTT.

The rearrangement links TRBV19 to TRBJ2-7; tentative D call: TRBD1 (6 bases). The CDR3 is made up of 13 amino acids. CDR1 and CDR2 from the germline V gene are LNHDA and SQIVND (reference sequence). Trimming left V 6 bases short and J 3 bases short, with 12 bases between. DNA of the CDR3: TGTGCCAGTAGCACCCAACAGGGCTACGAGCAGTACTTC. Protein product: CASSTQQGYEQYF. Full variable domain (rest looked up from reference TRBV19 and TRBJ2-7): DGGITQSPKYLFRKEGQNVTLSCEQNLNHDAMYWYRQDPGQGLRLIYYSQIVNDFQKGDIAEGYSVSREKKESFPLTVTSAQKNPTAFYLCASSTQQGYEQYFGPGTRLTVT.

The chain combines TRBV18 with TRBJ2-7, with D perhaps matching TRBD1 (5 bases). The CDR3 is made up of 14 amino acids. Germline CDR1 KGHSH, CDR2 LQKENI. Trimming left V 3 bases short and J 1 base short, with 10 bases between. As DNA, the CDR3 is TGTGCCAGCTCACCGGCAGGGAATTCCTACGAGCAGTACTTC. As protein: CASSPAGNSYEQYF.

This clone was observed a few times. The CDR3 nucleotides read TGTGCCAGCAGCTTAGATGGCAGCTCCTACGAGCAGTACTTC. Translated, it gives CASSLDGSSYEQYF. The rearrangement uses TRBV7-9 and TRBJ2-7; D gene unclear. Trimming took off 1 base at V and 0 bases at J, with 7 bases between the two ends. Per the germline V gene, CDR1 is SEHNR and CDR2 is FQNEAQ (reference sequence). The CDR3 loop spans 14 amino acids.

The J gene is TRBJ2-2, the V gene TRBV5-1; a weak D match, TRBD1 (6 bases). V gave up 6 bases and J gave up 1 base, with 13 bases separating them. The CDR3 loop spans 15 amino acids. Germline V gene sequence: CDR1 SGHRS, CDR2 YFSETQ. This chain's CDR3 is CASTTGHQNTGELFF. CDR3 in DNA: TGCGCCAGCACCACGGGACATCAGAACACCGGGGAGCTGTTTTTT.

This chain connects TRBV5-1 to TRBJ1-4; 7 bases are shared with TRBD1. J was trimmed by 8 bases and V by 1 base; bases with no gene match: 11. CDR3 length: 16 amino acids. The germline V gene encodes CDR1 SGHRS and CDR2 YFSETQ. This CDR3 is CASSLNSQGSWEKLFF. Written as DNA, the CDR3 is TGCGCCAGCAGCTTGAACTCACAGGGGAGTTGGGAAAAACTGTTTTTT.

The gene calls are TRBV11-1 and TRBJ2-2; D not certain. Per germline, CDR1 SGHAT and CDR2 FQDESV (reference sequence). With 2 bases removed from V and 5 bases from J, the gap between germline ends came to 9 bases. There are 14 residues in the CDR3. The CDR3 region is CASSLWSQTGELFF. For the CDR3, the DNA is TGTGCCAGCAGCTTATGGAGCCAAACCGGGGAGCTGTTTTTT.

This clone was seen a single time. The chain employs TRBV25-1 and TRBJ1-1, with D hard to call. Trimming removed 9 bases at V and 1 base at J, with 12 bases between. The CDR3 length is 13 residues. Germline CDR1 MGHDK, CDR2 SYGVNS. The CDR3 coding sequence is TGTGCCAGGGCGTTTGAGGGGAACACTGAAGCTTTCTTT. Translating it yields CARAFEGNTEAFF.

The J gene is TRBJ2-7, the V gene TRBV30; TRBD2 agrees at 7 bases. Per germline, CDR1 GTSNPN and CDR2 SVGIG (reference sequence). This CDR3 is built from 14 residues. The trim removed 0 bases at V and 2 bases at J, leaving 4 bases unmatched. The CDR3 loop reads CAWSVGEGPYEQYF. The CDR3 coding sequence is TGTGCCTGGAGTGTGGGGGAGGGTCCCTACGAGCAGTACTTC.

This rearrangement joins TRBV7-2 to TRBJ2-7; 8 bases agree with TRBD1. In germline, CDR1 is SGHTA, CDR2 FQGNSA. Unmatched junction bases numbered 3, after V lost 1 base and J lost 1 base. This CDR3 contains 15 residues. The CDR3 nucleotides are TGTGCCAGCAGCTTAGGGGGGACAGGATCCTACGAGCAGTACTTC. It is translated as CASSLGGTGSYEQYF.

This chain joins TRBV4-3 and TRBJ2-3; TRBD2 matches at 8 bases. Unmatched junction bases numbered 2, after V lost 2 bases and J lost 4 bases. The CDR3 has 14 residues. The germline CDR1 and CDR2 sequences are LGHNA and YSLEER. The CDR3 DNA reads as TGCGCCAGCAGCCAATCCGGGGGGGCAGATACGCAGTATTTT. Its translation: CASSQSGGADTQYF.

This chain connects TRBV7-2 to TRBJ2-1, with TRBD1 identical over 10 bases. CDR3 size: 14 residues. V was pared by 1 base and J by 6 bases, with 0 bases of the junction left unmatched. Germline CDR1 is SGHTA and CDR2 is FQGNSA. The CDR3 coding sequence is TGTGCCAGCAGCTTAGGGACAGGGGGCAATGAGCAGTTCTTC. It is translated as CASSLGTGGNEQFF.

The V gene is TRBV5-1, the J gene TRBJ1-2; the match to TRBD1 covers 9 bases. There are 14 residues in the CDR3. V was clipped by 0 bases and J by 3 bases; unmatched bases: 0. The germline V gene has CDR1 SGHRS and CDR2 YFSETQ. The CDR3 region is CASSLGDRDYGYTF. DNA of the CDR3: TGCGCCAGCAGCTTGGGGGACAGGGACTATGGCTACACCTTC.

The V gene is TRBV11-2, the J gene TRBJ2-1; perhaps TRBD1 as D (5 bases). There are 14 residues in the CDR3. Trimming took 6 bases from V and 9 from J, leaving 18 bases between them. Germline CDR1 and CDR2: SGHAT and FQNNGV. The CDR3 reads CASRSPRERREQFF. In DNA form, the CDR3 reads TGTGCCAGCAGGAGCCCCAGGGAAAGACGTGAGCAGTTCTTC. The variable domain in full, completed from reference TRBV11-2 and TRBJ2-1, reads EAGVAQSPRYKIIEKRQSVAFWCNPISGHATLYWYQQILGQGPKLLIQFQNNGVVDDSQLPKDRFSAERLKGVDSTLKIQPAKLEDSAVYLCASRSPRERREQFFGPGTRLTVL.

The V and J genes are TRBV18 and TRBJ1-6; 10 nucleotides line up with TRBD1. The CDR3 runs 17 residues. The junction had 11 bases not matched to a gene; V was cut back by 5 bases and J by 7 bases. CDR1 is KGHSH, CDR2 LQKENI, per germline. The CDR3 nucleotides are TGTGCCAGCTCAACTTCCGGGACAGGGGCTGGAAATTCACCCCTCCACTTT. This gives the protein CASSTSGTGAGNSPLHF.

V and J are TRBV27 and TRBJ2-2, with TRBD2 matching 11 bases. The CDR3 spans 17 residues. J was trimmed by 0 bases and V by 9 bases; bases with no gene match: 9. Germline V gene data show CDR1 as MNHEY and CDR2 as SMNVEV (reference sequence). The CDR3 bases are TGTGCCAGTCAGCGACTAGCGGGAATGGCGAACACCGGGGAGCTGTTTTTT. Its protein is CASQRLAGMANTGELFF.

The CDR3 sequence is CASSFRGGRTEGNEQFF. The CDR3 DNA is TGTGCCAGCAGTTTCCGCGGGGGTCGAACGGAAGGCAATGAGCAGTTCTTC. The chain joins TRBV27 to TRBJ2-1; 7 bases fit TRBD2. The CDR3 totals 17 residues. V trimming: 3 bases; J trimming: 6 bases; junction bases outside the gene matches: 14. The germline CDR1 and CDR2 sequences are MNHEY and SMNVEV (reference sequence).

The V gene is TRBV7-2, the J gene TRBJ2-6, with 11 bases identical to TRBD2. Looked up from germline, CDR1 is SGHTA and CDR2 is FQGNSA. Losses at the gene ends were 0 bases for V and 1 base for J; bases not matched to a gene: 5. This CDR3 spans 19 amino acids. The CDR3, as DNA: TGTGCCAGCAGCTTAGCGTTTAGCGGGGGGGTTTCTGGGGCCAACGTCCTGACTTTC. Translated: CASSLAFSGGVSGANVLTF.

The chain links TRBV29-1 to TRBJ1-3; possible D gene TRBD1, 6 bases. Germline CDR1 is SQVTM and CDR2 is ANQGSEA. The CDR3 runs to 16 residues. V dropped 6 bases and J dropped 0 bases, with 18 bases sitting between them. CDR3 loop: CSVLGEGDYSGNTIYF. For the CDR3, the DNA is TGCAGCGTCCTCGGAGAGGGGGACTACTCTGGAAACACCATATATTTT.